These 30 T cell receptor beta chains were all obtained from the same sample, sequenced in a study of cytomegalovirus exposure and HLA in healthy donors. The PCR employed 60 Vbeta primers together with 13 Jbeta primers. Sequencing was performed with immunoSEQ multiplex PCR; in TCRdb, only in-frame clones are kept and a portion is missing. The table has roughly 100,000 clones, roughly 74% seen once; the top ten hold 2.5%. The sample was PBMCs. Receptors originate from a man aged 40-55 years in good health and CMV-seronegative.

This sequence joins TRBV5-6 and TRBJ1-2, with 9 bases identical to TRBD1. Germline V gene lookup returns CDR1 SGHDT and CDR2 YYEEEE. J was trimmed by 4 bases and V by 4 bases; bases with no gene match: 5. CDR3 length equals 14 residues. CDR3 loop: CASSGTGNGYGYTF. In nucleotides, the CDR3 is TGTGCCAGCAGCGGGACAGGGAACGGCTATGGCTACACCTTC.

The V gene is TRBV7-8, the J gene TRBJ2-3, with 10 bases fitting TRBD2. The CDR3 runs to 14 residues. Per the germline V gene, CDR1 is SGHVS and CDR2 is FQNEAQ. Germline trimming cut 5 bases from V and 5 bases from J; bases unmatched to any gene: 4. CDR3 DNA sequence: TGTGCCAGCAGCCTTATAGCGGGGGGAGATACGCAGTATTTT. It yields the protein CASSLIAGGDTQYF.

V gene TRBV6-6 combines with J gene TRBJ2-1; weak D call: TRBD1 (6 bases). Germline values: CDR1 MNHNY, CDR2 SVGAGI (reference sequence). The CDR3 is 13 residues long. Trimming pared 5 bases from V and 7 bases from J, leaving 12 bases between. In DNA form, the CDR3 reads TGTGCCAGCAGTCCGACCCAGGGGAATGAGCAGTTCTTC. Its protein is CASSPTQGNEQFF.

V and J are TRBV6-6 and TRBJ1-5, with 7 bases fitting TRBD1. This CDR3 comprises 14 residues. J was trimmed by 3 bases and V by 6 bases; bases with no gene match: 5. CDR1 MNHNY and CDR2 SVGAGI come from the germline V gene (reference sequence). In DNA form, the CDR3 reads TGTGCCAGCAGCAGACAGGGCCCCAATCAGCCCCAGCATTTT. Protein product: CASSRQGPNQPQHF.

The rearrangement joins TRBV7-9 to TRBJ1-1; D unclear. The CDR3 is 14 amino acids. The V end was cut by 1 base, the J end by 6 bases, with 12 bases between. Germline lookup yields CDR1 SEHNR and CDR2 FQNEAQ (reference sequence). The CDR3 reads CASSLGVAEPEAFF. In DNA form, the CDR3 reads TGTGCCAGCAGCTTAGGAGTAGCCGAGCCTGAAGCTTTCTTT.

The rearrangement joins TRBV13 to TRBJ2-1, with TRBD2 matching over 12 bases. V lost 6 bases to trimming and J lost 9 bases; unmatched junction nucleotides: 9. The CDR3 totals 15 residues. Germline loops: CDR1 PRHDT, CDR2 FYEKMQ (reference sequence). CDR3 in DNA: TGTGCCAGCAGTCCCCTAGCGGGGGGGCCAAGTGAGCAGTTCTTC. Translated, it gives CASSPLAGGPSEQFF.

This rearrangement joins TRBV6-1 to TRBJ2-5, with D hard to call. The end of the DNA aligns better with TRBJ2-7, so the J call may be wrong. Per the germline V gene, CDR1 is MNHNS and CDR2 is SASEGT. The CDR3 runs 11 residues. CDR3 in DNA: TGTGCCAGCAGGTGGGACTACGAGCAGTACTTC. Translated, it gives CASRWDYEQYF.

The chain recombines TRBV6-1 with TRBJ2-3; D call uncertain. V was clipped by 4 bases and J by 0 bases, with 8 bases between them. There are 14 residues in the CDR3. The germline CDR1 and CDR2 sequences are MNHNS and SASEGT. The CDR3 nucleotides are TGTGCCAGCAGTGCTTTAGCTAGCACAGATACGCAGTATTTT. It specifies CASSALASTDTQYF.

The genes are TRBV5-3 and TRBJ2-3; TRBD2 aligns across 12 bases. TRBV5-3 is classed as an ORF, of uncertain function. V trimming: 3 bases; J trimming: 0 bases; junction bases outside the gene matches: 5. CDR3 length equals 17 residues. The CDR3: CARSYGLAGTSTDTQYF. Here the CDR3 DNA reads TGTGCCAGAAGCTACGGACTAGCGGGGACTAGCACAGATACGCAGTATTTT.

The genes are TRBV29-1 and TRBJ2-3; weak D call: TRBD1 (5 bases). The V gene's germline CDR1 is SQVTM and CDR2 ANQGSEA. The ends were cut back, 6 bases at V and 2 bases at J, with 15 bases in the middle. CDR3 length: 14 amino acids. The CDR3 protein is CSVAKGPNTDTQYF. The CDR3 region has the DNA TGCAGCGTCGCAAAGGGGCCAAACACAGATACGCAGTATTTT.

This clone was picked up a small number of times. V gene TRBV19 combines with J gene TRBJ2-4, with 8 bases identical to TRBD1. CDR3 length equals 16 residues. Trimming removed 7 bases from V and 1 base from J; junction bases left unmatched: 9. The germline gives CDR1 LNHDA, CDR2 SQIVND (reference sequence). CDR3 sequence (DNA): TGTGCCAGTAAGGCAGGGGGCGGTGGCGCCAAAAACATTCAGTACTTC. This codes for CASKAGGGGAKNIQYF. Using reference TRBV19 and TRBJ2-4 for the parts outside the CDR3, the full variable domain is DGGITQSPKYLFRKEGQNVTLSCEQNLNHDAMYWYRQDPGQGLRLIYYSQIVNDFQKGDIAEGYSVSREKKESFPLTVTSAQKNPTAFYLCASKAGGGGAKNIQYFGAGTRLSVL.

This CDR3 is CASSLDRGQGDSPLHF. CDR3 coding DNA: TGTGCCAGCAGCTTAGATCGGGGGCAGGGGGATTCACCCCTCCACTTT. This chain uses TRBV7-8 with TRBJ1-6; TRBD1 agrees at 7 bases. CDR3 length: 16 amino acids. With 1 base clipped from V and 8 bases from J, the junction kept 8 bases outside the gene matches. Per germline, CDR1 SGHVS and CDR2 FQNEAQ. Together with reference TRBV7-8 and TRBJ1-6, the CDR3 gives the full variable domain: GAGVSQSPRYKVAKRGQDVALRCDPISGHVSLFWYQQALGQGPEFLTYFQNEAQLDKSGLPSDRFFAERPEGSVSTLKIQRTQQEDSAVYLCASSLDRGQGDSPLHFGNGTRLTVT.

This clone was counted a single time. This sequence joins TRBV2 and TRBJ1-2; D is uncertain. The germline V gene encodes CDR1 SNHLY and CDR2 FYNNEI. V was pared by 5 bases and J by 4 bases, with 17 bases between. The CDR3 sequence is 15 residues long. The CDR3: CASSREKAGSYGYTF. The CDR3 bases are TGTGCCAGCAGTAGGGAGAAGGCAGGTAGCTATGGCTACACCTTC.

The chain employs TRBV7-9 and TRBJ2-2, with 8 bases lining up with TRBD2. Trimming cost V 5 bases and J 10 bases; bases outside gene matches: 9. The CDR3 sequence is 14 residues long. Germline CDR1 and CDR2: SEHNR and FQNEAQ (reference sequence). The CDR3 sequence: CASSRIGGAEELFF. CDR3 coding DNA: TGTGCCAGCAGCCGGATCGGGGGGGCCGAGGAGCTGTTTTTT.

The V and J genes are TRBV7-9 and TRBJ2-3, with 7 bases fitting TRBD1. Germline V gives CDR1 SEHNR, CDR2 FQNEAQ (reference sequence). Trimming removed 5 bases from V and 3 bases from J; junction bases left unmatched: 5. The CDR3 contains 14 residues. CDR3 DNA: TGTGCCAGCAGCCCCAGACAGGGAACAGATACGCAGTATTTT. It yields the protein CASSPRQGTDTQYF.

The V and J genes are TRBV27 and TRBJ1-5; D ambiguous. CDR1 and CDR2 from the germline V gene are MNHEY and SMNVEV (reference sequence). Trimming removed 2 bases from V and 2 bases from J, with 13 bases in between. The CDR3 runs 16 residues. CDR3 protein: CASSLVRGVGNQPQHF. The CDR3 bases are TGTGCCAGCAGTTTAGTCCGGGGAGTTGGCAATCAGCCCCAGCATTTT.

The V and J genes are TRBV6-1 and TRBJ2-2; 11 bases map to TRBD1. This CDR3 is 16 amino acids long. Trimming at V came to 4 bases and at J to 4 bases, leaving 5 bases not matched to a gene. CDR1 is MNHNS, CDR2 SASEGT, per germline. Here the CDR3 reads CASSARTGGITGELFF. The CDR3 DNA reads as TGTGCCAGCAGTGCCAGGACAGGGGGCATCACCGGGGAGCTGTTTTTT.

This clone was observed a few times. The CDR3: CASVGQRVNTEAFF. The CDR3 DNA reads TGTGCCAGCGTAGGACAACGGGTGAACACTGAAGCTTTCTTT. V usage is TRBV2 and J usage is TRBJ1-1; a weak D match, TRBD1 (5 bases). With 8 bases removed from V and 0 bases from J, the gap between germline ends came to 13 bases. Looked up from germline, CDR1 is SNHLY and CDR2 is FYNNEI. This CDR3 contains 14 residues.

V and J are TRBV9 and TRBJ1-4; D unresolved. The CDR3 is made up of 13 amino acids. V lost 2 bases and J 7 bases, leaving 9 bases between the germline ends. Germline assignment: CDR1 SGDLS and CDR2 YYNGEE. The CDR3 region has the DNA TGTGCCAGCAGCGTGATACCGGGTGAAAAACTGTTTTTT. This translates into CASSVIPGEKLFF.

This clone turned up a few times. CDR3 residues: CASSLGGQGLYEQYF. The DNA for the CDR3 is TGTGCCAGCAGCTTAGGAGGTCAGGGCCTTTACGAGCAGTACTTC. The chain links TRBV7-9 to TRBJ2-7; TRBD1 is a possible D gene (5 bases). Trimming removed 1 base at V and 4 bases at J, with 14 bases between. CDR1 SEHNR and CDR2 FQNEAQ come from the germline V gene (reference sequence). The CDR3 is 15 amino acids.

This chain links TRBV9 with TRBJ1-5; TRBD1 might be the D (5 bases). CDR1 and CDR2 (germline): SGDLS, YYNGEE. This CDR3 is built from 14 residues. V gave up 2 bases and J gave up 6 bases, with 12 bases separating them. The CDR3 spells CASSVLGVGQPQHF. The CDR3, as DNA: TGTGCCAGCAGCGTGTTAGGGGTCGGTCAGCCCCAGCATTTT. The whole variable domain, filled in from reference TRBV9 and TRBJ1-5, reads DSGVTQTPKHLITATGQRVTLRCSPRSGDLSVYWYQQSLDQGLQFLIQYYNGEERAKGNILERFSAQQFPDLHSELNLSSLELGDSALYFCASSVLGVGQPQHFGDGTRLSIL.

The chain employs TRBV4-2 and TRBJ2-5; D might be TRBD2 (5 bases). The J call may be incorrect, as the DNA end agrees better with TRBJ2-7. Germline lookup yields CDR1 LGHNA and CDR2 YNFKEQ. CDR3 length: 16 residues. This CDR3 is CASSQGVTSGSYEQYF. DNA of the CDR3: TGTGCCAGCAGCCAAGGGGTTACCAGCGGTTCCTACGAGCAGTACTTC.

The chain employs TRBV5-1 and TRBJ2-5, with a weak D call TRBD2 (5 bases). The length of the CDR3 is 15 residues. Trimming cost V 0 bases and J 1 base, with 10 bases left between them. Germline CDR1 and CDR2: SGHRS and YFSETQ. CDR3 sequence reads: CASSLEPGFQETQYF. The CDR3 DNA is TGCGCCAGCAGCTTGGAACCGGGATTCCAAGAGACCCAGTACTTC.

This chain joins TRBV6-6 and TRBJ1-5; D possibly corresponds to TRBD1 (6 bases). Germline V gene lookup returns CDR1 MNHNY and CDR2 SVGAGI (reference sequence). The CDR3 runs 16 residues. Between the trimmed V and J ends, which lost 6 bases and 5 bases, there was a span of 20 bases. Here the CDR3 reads CASRTIGEGGDQPQHF. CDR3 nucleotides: TGTGCCAGCAGAACAATCGGGGAGGGGGGAGATCAGCCCCAGCATTTT.

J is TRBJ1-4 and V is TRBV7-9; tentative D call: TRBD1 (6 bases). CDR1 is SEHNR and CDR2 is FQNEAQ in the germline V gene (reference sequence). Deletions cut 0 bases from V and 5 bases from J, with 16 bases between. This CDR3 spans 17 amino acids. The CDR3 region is CASSLAGGAGANEKLFF. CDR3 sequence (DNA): TGTGCCAGCAGCTTAGCCGGTGGGGCAGGGGCAAATGAAAAACTGTTTTTT.

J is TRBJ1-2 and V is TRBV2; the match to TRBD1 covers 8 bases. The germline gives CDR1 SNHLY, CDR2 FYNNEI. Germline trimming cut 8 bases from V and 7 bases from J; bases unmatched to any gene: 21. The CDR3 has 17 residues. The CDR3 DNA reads TGTGCCAGCCTCCTGTTGGACAGGGCATCAGCCCTGGGTGGCTACACCTTC. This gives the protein CASLLLDRASALGGYTF.

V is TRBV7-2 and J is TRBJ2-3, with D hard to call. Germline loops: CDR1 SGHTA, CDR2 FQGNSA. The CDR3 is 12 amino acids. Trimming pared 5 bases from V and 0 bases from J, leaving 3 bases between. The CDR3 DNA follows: TGTGCCAGCAGCCCGAGCACAGATACGCAGTATTTT. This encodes CASSPSTDTQYF.

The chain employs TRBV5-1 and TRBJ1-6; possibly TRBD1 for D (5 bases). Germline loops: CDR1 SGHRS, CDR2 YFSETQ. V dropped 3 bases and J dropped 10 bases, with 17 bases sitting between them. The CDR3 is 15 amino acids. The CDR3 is CASSSSTGGESPLHF. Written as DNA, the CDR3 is TGCGCCAGCAGCTCTTCGACGGGGGGAGAGTCACCCCTCCACTTT.

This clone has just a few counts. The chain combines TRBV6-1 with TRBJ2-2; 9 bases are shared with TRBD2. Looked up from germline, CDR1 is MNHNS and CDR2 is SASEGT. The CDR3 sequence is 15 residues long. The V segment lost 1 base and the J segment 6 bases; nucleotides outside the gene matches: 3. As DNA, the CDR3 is TGTGCCAGCAGTGAAGTAGCGGGGGAGGCCGGGGAGCTGTTTTTT. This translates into CASSEVAGEAGELFF.

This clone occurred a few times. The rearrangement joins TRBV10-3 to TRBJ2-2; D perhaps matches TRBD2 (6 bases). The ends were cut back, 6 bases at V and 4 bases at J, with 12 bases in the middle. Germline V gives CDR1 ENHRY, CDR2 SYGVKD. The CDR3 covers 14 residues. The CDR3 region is CAISRDSRTGELFF. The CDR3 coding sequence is TGTGCCATCAGCCGGGACTCTCGCACCGGGGAGCTGTTTTTT.